This T cell receptor (beta chain) appears in the sequencing data of a study of T cell responses to AZD1222 COVID-19 vaccine. Measured with immunoSEQ multiplex PCR; TCRdb has only the in-frame clones, and not every one. The top ten hold about 1% of the sample, which has roughly 200,000 clones, roughly 91% seen once. Germline CDR1 and CDR2: GTSNPN and SVGIG (reference sequence). The CDR3 extends over 19 amino acids. V was pared by 1 base and J by 1 base, with 25 bases between. A remark on this clone: Its antigen is currently unknown.

General study results and limits: Just a handful of AZD1222 recipients tested seropositive at baseline. Spike was spanned by vaccine-associated CD4 TCRs, which were dominant at 160-218 and 743-854.

V usage is TRBV30 and J usage is TRBJ1-1, with D maybe TRBD1 (5 bases). The TCR sequence derives from an adult in good health. The sequencing here drew on peripheral blood, taken on day 0 of MenACWY control vaccination. In DNA form, the CDR3 reads TGTGCCTGGAGTGGGGGGGGGTCCCAAATTTTTGTACCGAACACTGAAGCTTTCTTT. This codes for CAWSGGGSQIFVPNTEAFF.